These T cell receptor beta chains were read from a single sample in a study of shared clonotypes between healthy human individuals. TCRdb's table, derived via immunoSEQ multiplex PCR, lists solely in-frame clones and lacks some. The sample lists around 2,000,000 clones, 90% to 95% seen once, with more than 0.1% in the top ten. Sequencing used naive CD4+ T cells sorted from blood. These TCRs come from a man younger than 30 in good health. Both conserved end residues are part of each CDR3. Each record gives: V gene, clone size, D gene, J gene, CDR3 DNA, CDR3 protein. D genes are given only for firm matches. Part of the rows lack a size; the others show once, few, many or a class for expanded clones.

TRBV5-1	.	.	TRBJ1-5	TGCGCCAGCAGCTTGGAAGGCACAGATAGCAATCAGCCCCAGCATTTT	CASSLEGTDSNQPQHF
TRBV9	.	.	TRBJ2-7	TGTGCCAGCAGCGTAGGAATCAGGGAAACCTACGAGCAGTACTTC	CASSVGIRETYEQYF
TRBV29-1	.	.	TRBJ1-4	TGCAGCGTTGTTACAGGGTCTGCCGAAAAACTGTTTTTT	CSVVTGSAEKLFF
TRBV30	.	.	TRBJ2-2	TGTGCCTGGAGTGTAGGACCCAGCGGGGAGCTGTTTTTT	CAWSVGPSGELFF
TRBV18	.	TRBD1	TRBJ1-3	TGTGCCAGCTCACCGGGACAGGGAGACTCGAACACCATATATTTT	CASSPGQGDSNTIYF
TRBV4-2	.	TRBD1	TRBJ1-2	TGTGCCAGCAGCCAAGGCCCAGCCAGGGGGGAGTATGGCTACACCTTC	CASSQGPARGEYGYTF
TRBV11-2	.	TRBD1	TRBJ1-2	TGTGCCAGCAGCCCTCAGGGGACAGGGGGCGGCTACACCTTC	CASSPQGTGGGYTF
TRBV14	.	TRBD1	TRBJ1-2	TGTGCCAGCAGCCAAGCGAAACAGGGGGCTAACTATGGCTACACCTTC	CASSQAKQGANYGYTF
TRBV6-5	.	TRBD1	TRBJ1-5	TGTGCCAGCAGCCCCGACAGGGGCAGCAATCAGCCCCAGCATTTT	CASSPDRGSNQPQHF
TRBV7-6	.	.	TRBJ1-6	TGTGCCAGCAGCTTAATCCCCCGCGTGGGGCAGGGAGGTAGTAATTCACCCCTCCACTTT	CASSLIPRVGQGGSNSPLHF
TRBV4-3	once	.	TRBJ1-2	TGCGCCAGCAGCCAAGGAGAGGTGCAGTTCCCACATGGCTACACCTTC	CASSQGEVQFPHGYTF
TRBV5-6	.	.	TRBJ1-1	TGTGCCAGCAGCTTAAATCTGGGCATGAACACTGAAGCTTTCTTT	CASSLNLGMNTEAFF
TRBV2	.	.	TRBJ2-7	TGTGCCAGCAGAAGAGCGAGCTCCTACGAGCAGTACTTC	CASRRASSYEQYF
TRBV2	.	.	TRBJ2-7	TGTGCCAGCAGTGAACAGGGGTCCTACGAGCAGTACTTC	CASSEQGSYEQYF
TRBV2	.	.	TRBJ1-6	TGTGCCAGCACTGGACAGAACCTGTATAATTCACCCCTCCACTTT	CASTGQNLYNSPLHF
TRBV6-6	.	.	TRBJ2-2	TGTGCCAGCAGTTACAGGCTAGCCAGCGGGGAGCTGTTTTTT	CASSYRLASGELFF
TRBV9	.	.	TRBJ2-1	TGTGCCAGCAGCGTAGCTGGGGGCAGGGCGCTCAATGAGCAGTTCTTC	CASSVAGGRALNEQFF
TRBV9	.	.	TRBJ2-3	TGTGCCAGCAGCGTAGGGGTTACATATAGCACAGATACGCAGTATTTT	CASSVGVTYSTDTQYF
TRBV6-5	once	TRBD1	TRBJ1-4	TGTGCCAGCAGTTACGACACAGGGGGCGGTGAAAAACTGTTTTTT	CASSYDTGGGEKLFF
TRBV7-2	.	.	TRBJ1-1	TGTGCCAGCAGCTTAGGGGGGGCTGAAGCTTTCTTT	CASSLGGAEAFF
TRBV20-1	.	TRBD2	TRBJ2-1	TGCAGTGGGGGGGGCTACAATGAGCAGTTCTTC	CSGGGYNEQFF
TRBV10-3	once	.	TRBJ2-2	TGTGCCATCAGCAGAGGGACACCCGCTAACACCGGGGAGCTGTTTTTT	CAISRGTPANTGELFF
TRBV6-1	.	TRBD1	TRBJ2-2	TGTGCCAGCAGTGAACAGGGGGAAGTCACCGGGGAGCTGTTTTTT	CASSEQGEVTGELFF
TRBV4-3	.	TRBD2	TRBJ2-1	TGCGCCAGCAGCCCGGGACTAGCGGGAGCCGAGCAGTTCTTC	CASSPGLAGAEQFF
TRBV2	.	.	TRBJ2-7	TGTGCCAGCAGTGAAGCGCTAAACCCACCTAGCTCCTACGAGCAGTACTTC	CASSEALNPPSSYEQYF
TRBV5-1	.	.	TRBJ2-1	TGCGCCAGCACCCCTACAGGGAGCTCCTACAATGAGCAGTTCTTC	CASTPTGSSYNEQFF
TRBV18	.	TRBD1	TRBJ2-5	TGTGCCAGCTCACCACCAGGGGGCGCCGGGACCCAGTACTTC	CASSPPGGAGTQYF
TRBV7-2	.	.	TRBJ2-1	TGTGCCAGCAGCACGAGGGTCCCCTACAATGAGCAGTTCTTC	CASSTRVPYNEQFF